This T cell receptor (beta chain) was recorded in a study of T cells after yellow fever vaccination. Germline CDR1 MNHNS, CDR2 SASEGT. V lost 8 bases to trimming and J lost 2 bases; unmatched junction nucleotides: 9. The CDR3 sequence is 15 residues long. The authors made TCR cDNA by 5'RACE template switching, adding a universal primer site and UMIs. A single record per CDR3 protein comes from TCRdb applying MiXCR to the 5' RACE reads. The repertoire holds just under 600,000 distinct CDR3 sequences, with about 13% as singletons. This clonotype was detected only a few times. The TCR sequence derives from a man younger than 45 who received the YFV17D yellow fever vaccine. The chain combines TRBV6-1 with TRBJ2-1, with 7 nucleotides matching TRBD2. Sequenced here: PBMCs, sampled on the day of the yellow fever booster vaccination. As DNA, the CDR3 is TGTGCCAGCGGACAAAGCGGGGCCGCCTACAATGAGCAGTTCTTC. Encoded protein: CASGQSGAAYNEQFF.